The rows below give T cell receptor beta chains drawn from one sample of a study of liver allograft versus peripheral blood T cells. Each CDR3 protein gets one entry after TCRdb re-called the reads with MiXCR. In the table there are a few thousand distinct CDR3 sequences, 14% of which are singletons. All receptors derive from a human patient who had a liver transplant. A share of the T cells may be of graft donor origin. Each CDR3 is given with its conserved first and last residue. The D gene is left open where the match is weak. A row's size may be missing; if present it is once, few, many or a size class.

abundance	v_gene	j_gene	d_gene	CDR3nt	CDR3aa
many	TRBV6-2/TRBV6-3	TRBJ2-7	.	TGTGCCAGCAGTTACTCGGGTTACTCCTACGAGCAGTACTTC	CASSYSGYSYEQYF
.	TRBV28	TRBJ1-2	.	TGTGCCAGCAGGTCCCCGGGCTATGGCTACACCTTC	CASRSPGYGYTF
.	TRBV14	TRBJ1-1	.	TGTGCCAGCAGCCAAGAATATTACACTGAAGCTTTCTTT	CASSQEYYTEAFF
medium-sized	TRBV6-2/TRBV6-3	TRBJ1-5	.	TGTGCCAGCAGTTACTCCACAGTGCTCGCCGAAAGTAGCAATCAGCCCCAGCATTTT	CASSYSTVLAESSNQPQHF
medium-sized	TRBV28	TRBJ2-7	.	TGTGCCAGCAGTTTGCAGGGCTACGAGCAGTACTTC	CASSLQGYEQYF
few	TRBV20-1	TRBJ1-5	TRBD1	TGCAGTGCTAGGACAGGGATTAGCAATCAGCCCCAGCATTTT	CSARTGISNQPQHF
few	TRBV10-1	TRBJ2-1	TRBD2	TGCGCCAGCAGATCCGCTACTGGGACTAGCGGGAAGAGCTCCTACAATGAGCAGTTCTTC	CASRSATGTSGKSSYNEQFF
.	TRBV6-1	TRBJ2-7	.	TGTGCCACGGTAGAGGCGGCCCGAACCTACGAGCAGTACTTC	CATVEAARTYEQYF
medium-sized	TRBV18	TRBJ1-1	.	TGTGCCAGCTCACAGGGGATCTCCAACACTGAAGCTTTCTTT	CASSQGISNTEAFF
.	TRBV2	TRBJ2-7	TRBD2	TGTGCCAGCAGGGTTGGAGCGGGATCCTACGAGCAGTACTTC	CASRVGAGSYEQYF
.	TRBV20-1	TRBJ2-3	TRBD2	TGCAGTGCCCTCCGTCTAGCGGGAGGGCCAAATACGCAGTATTTT	CSALRLAGGPNTQYF
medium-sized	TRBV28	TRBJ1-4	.	TGTGCCAGCACCGCTCCGGTCACGGCGGAAAAACTGTTTTTT	CASTAPVTAEKLFF
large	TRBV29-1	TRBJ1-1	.	TGCAGCGTTGGTGAAGGGGGTTCCGAAGCTTTCTTT	CSVGEGGSEAFF
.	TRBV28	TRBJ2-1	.	TGTGCCAGCAGTTCCCAACCCCCTGCGACCTACAATGAGCAGTTCTTC	CASSSQPPATYNEQFF
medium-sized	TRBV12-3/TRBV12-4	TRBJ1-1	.	TGTGCCAGCAGTTTAATGAACACTGAAGCTTTCTTT	CASSLMNTEAFF
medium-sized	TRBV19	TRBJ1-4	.	TGTGCCAGTAGTAACCGGGACAACGGGGAAAAACTGTTTTTT	CASSNRDNGEKLFF
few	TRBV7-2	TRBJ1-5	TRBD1	TGTGCCAGCAGCGCGACGACAGGGTTTAATCAGCCCCAGCATTTT	CASSATTGFNQPQHF
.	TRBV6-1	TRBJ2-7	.	TGTGCCAGTAACGGGCAGCGAACCTACGAGCAGTACTTC	CASNGQRTYEQYF
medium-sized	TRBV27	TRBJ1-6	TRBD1	TGTGCCAGCAGTTTACTAAGCAGGGACAGTAATTCACCCCTCCACTTT	CASSLLSRDSNSPLHF
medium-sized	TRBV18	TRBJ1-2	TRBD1	TGTGCCAGCTCACCTACAGGGGGCGGAGACTATGGCTACACCTTC	CASSPTGGGDYGYTF
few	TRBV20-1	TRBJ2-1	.	TGCAGTGCTCGAAGAGGACTGCACAATGAGCAGTTCTTC	CSARRGLHNEQFF
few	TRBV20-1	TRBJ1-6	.	TGCAGTGCTAGAGACCGGGGGGGGAATTCACCCCTCCACTTT	CSARDRGGNSPLHF
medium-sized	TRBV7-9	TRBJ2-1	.	TGTGCCAGCAGCTTATCAGGGGAACAGTTCTTC	CASSLSGEQFF
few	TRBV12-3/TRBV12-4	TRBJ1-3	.	TGTGCCAGCAGTTCACTCACTACCCCAGGAAACACCATATATTTT	CASSSLTTPGNTIYF
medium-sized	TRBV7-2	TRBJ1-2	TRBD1	TGTGCCAGCAGCTTTGACAGGGTTATGATAGCTTATGGCTACACCTTC	CASSFDRVMIAYGYTF
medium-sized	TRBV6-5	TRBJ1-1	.	TGTGCCAGCGGACTGTTGATGAACACTGAAGCTTTCTTT	CASGLLMNTEAFF
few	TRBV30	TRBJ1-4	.	TGTGCCTGGAGTGTACAGGGAGCTGGTGAAAAACTGTTTTTT	CAWSVQGAGEKLFF
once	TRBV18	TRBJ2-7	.	TGTGCCAGCTCACCGAGGAGGGACAAGGGGGCTGGAGGGCAGTACTTC	CASSPRRDKGAGGQYF
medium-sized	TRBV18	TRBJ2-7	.	TGTGCCAGCTCACCTAACCCCGGGACACAAACCTACGAGCAGTACTTC	CASSPNPGTQTYEQYF
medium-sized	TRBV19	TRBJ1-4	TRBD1	TGTGCCAGTAGTGATACCGGGACAGGGGGTGGAAAACTGTTTTTT	CASSDTGTGGGKLFF
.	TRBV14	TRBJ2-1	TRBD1	TGTGCCAGCAGTTCCCTCAGGGGGCTCACCTACAATGAGCAGTTCTTC	CASSSLRGLTYNEQFF
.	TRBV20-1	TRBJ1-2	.	TGCAGTGCCCTGCGACTCACAGGGAACGATGGCTACACCTTC	CSALRLTGNDGYTF
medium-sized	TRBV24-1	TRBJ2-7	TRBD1	TGTGCCACCAGCGGGGGGACAGGGCGGACAAACGAGCAGTACTTC	CATSGGTGRTNEQYF
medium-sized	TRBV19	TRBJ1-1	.	TGTGCCAGTAGTATGGTAGACAGGCCGAACACTGAAGCTTTCTTT	CASSMVDRPNTEAFF
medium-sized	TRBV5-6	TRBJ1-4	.	TGTGCCAGCGGGACTCCAACTAATGAAAAACTGTTTTTT	CASGTPTNEKLFF